The sequence of this T cell receptor beta chain was determined in a study of CXCR3-negative and CXCR3-positive naive CD8 T cells. Overall study context: Across all libraries, TRB reads numbered roughly 150 million, with about 1.5 +/- 0.3 million in each library. Study results and limitations: Whereas both naive subsets had comparably high diversity, memory CD8+ cells had much lower diversity. The study found CXCR3 expression partially decreased after cryopreservation and ran most assays on fresh PBMCs. TRB CDR3s of CXCR3-positive naive cells were more hydrophobic than those of CXCR3-negative naive cells.

The CDR3 has 16 residues. Carrying UMI labels, the TRB cDNA libraries were prepared through 5' RACE. Reanalyzing the 5' RACE reads, TCRdb keeps one entry per CDR3 protein, without DNA. The sample totals some 100,000 distinct CDR3 sequences. In the case of this clonotype: Its antigen is still unknown.

The sequencing input was naive CXCR3+ CD8+ T cells from blood. Subset in this sample: CD45RO-CCR7+CD27+CD95- naive CD8+ T cells expressing CXCR3 (TNR3+). The clonotype originates from a human donor in good health. Some clones in this sample may be carry-over from other donors' samples. The chain has TRBV23-1 and TRBJ2-1; TCRdb lists TRBD2, though no DNA is available to test this call. TRBV23-1 is identified as an open reading frame with a role that is uncertain. CDR3 region: CASSQSLLAVNNEQFF.